These 5 T cell receptor beta chains came from one sample sequenced in a study of cytotoxic CD8 clonotypes in ibrutinib-treated CLL. Profiling relied on immunoSEQ multiplex PCR, and the TCRdb table lists in-frame clones only, not all of them. The sample has hundreds of thousands of clones; roughly two thirds are singletons. The source was PBMCs, collected after 36 months of ibrutinib treatment. The receptors here all came from a human donor with chronic lymphocytic leukemia.

This sequence joins TRBV12-5 and TRBJ1-2; perhaps TRBD1 as D (5 bases). The CDR3 contains 13 residues. V was cut by 3 bases and J by 3 bases, with 8 bases left in between. Germline loops: CDR1 LGHNT, CDR2 FRNRAP. CDR3 region: CASGLGTDYGYTF. CDR3 nucleotides: TGTGCTAGTGGTTTAGGGACGGACTATGGCTACACCTTC.

This clone was seen a few times. The J gene is TRBJ1-4, the V gene TRBV19; the D is unclear. Trimming removed 6 bases at V and 7 bases at J, with 15 bases between. The V gene's germline CDR1 is LNHDA and CDR2 SQIVND (reference sequence). The CDR3 sequence is 14 residues long. In DNA, the CDR3 is TGTGCCAGTAGGCCCGTTAGGAAGGCTGAAAAACTGTTTTTT. It translates to CASRPVRKAEKLFF.

The chain joins TRBV29-1 to TRBJ2-5; the match to TRBD1 covers 11 bases. After removal of 6 bases from V and 2 bases from J, the junction contained 11 bases not matched to a gene. CDR1 is SQVTM, CDR2 ANQGSEA, per germline. There are 16 residues in the CDR3. The CDR3 sequence: CSVGDRGAEIQETQYF. The CDR3, as DNA: TGCAGCGTCGGGGACAGGGGGGCGGAAATACAAGAGACCCAGTACTTC.

The chain joins TRBV14 to TRBJ2-3, with 14 bases lining up with TRBD2. There are 18 residues in the CDR3. Germline CDR1 is SGHDN and CDR2 is FVKESK. Trimming cost V 3 bases and J 7 bases; bases outside gene matches: 12. The CDR3 sequence is CASSQYTGTSGSHNTQYF. Written as DNA, the CDR3 is TGTGCCAGCAGCCAGTATACCGGGACTAGCGGGAGCCATAATACGCAGTATTTT.

This clone was detected once. The CDR3 protein is CASRKGRTGSTDTQYF. CDR3 sequence (DNA): TGTGCCAGCAGAAAGGGTAGGACAGGATCCACAGATACGCAGTATTTT. This chain joins TRBV27 and TRBJ2-3, with 7 nucleotides matching TRBD1. This CDR3 comprises 16 residues. The V segment lost 6 bases and the J segment 2 bases; nucleotides outside the gene matches: 11. The V gene's germline CDR1 is MNHEY and CDR2 SMNVEV (reference sequence).